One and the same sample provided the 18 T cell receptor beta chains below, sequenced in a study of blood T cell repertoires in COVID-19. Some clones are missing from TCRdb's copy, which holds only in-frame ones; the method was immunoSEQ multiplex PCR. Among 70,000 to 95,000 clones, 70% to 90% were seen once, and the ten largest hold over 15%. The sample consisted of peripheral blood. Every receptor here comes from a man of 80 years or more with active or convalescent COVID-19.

DNA for the CDR3: TGTGCCAGCAGTTCCCGCCAGGGGCGAAGTGAAGCTTTCTTT. Translation gives CASSSRQGRSEAFF. The gene calls are TRBV6-5 and TRBJ1-1; tentatively, D is TRBD1 (6 bases). Trimming left V 4 bases short and J 7 bases short, with 16 bases between. The CDR3 is 14 amino acids. Germline lookup yields CDR1 MNHEY and CDR2 SVGAGI.

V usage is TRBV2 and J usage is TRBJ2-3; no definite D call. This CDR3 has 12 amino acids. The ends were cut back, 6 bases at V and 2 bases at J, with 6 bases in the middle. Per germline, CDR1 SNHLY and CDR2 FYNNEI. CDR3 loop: CASRANTDTQYF. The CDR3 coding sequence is TGTGCCAGCAGGGCAAACACAGATACGCAGTATTTT.

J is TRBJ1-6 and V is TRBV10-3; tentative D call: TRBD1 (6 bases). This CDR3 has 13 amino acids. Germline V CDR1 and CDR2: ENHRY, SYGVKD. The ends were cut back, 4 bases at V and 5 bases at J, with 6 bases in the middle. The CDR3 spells CAISGTDNSPLHF. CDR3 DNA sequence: TGTGCCATCAGTGGGACAGATAATTCACCCCTCCACTTT.

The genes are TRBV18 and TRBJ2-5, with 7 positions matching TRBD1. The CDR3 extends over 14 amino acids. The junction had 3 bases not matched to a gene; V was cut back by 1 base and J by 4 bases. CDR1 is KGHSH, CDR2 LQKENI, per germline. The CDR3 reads CASSPRTGRETQYF. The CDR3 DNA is TGTGCCAGCTCACCACGGACAGGAAGAGAGACCCAGTACTTC.

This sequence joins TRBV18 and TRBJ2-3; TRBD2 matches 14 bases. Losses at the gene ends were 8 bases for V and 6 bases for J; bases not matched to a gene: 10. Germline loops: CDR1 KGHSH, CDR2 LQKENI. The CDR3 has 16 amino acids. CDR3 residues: CASRPGTSGSADTQYF. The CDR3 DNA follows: TGTGCCAGCCGACCTGGGACTAGCGGGAGTGCTGATACGCAGTATTTT.

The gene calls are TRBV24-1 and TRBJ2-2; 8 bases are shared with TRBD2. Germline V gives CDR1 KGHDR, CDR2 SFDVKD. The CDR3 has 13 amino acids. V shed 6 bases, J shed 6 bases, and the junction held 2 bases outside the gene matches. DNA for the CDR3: TGTGCCACCAGTAGAGCGGGAGCCGGGGAGCTGTTTTTT. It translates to CATSRAGAGELFF.

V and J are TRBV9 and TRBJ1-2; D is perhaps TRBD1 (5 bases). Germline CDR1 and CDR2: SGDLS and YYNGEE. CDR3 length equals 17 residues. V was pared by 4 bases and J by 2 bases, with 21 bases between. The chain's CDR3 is CASSPMGLRGANYGYTF. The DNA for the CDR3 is TGTGCCAGCAGCCCGATGGGACTTCGCGGAGCCAACTATGGCTACACCTTC.

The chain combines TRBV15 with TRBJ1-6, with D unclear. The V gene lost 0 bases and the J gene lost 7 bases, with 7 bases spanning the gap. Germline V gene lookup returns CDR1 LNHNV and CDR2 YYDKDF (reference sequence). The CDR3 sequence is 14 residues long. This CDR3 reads CATSRDTGNSPLHF. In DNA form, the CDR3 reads TGTGCCACCAGCAGAGATACGGGAAATTCACCCCTCCACTTT.

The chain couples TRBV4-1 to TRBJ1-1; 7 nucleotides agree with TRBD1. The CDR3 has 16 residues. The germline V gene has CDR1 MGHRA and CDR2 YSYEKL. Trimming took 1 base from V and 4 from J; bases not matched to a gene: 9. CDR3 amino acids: CASSQASRQGGTEAFF. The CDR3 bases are TGCGCCAGCAGCCAAGCTTCACGACAGGGAGGCACTGAAGCTTTCTTT.

CDR3 nucleotides: TGTGCCAGCAGCTTTGCAGGGATACACTACGAGCAGTACGTC. Its protein product is CASSFAGIHYEQYV. This chain joins TRBV7-2 and TRBJ2-7; D may be TRBD1 (5 bases). CDR1 and CDR2 (germline): SGHTA, FQGNSA. Trimming took off 3 bases at V and 3 bases at J, with 12 bases between the two ends. The CDR3 sequence is 14 residues long.

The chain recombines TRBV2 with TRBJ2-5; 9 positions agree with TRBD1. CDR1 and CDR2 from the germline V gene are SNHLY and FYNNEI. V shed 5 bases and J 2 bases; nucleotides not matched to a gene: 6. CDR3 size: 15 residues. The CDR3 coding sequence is TGTGCCAGCAGTTCCGACAGGGGGAGTCAAGAGACCCAGTACTTC. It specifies CASSSDRGSQETQYF.

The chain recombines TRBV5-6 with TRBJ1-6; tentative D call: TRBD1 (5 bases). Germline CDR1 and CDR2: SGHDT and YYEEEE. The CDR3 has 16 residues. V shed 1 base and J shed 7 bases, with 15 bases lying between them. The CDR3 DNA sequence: TGTGCCAGCAGCTTGAGGTCGGGACTGTTGAATTCACCCCTCCACTTT. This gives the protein CASSLRSGLLNSPLHF.

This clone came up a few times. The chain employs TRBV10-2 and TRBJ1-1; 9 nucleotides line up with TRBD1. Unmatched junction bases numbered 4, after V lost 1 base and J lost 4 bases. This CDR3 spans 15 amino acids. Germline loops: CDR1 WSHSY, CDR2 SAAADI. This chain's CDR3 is CASSEYGTGITEAFF. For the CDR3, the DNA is TGCGCCAGCAGTGAGTACGGGACAGGGATCACTGAAGCTTTCTTT.

Here the CDR3 DNA reads TGTGCCAGCAGCTTATCAGGGGATCAGCCCCAGCATTTT. Translation: CASSLSGDQPQHF. The chain recombines TRBV5-4 with TRBJ1-5, with D tentatively TRBD1 (6 bases). Trimming stripped 2 bases from V and 5 bases from J, with 8 bases between. CDR3 length: 13 residues. Per germline, CDR1 SGHNT and CDR2 YYREEE (reference sequence).

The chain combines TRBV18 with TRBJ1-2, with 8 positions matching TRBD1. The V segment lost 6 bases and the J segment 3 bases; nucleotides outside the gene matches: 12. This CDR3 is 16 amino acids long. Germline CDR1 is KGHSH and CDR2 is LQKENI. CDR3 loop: CASSRTTGALYYGYTF. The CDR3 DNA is TGTGCCAGCTCGCGAACGACAGGGGCCCTTTACTATGGCTACACCTTC.

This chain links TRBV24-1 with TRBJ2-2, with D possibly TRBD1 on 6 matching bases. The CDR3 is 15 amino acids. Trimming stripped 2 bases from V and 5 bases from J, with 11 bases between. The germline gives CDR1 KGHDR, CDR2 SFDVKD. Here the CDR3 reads CATSDSWTATGELFF. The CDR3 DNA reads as TGTGCCACCAGTGATTCGTGGACAGCAACCGGGGAGCTGTTTTTT.

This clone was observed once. CDR3 in amino acids: CASSSGRADSPLHF. The DNA of the CDR3 is TGTGCCAGCAGCTCGGGCAGGGCTGATTCACCCCTCCACTTT. The V gene is TRBV7-9, the J gene TRBJ1-6, with a weak D call TRBD1 (5 bases). This CDR3 has 14 residues. Trimming pared 4 bases from V and 8 bases from J, leaving 12 bases between. The germline CDR1 and CDR2 sequences are SEHNR and FQNEAQ (reference sequence). Filled out from reference TRBV7-9 and TRBJ1-6, the complete variable domain reads DTGVSQNPRHKITKRGQNVTFRCDPISEHNRLYWYRQTLGQGPEFLTYFQNEAQLEKSRLLSDRFSAERPKGSFSTLEIQRTEQGDSAMYLCASSSGRADSPLHFGNGTRLTVT.

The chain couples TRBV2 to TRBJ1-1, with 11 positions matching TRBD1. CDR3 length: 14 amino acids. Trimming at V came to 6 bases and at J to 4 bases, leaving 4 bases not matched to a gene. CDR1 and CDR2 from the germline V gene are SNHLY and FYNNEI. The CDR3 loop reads CASRQGQGGTEAFF. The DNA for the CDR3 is TGTGCCAGCAGGCAGGGACAGGGGGGCACTGAAGCTTTCTTT.